The sequence of this T cell receptor beta chain was determined in a study of cytomegalovirus exposure and HLA in healthy donors. Study information: T cells numbering around 190 million yielded 100 million to 120 million unique TCR beta sequences in an earlier analysis.

Each donor was healthy, and each was a bone marrow donor. About this clone itself: Its antigen is currently unknown.

Amplification used 60 Vbeta primers and 13 Jbeta primers. Here immunoSEQ multiplex PCR was the method, and the copy in TCRdb shows in-frame clones only, minus some. Here the sample spans some 150,000 clones, roughly 80% being singletons. Trimming removed 4 bases from V and 8 bases from J, with 18 bases in between. Germline V gene lookup returns CDR1 SGDLS and CDR2 YYNGEE. The CDR3 covers 15 residues. Study-level findings and limits: No immune exposure information besides CMV serostatus was available.

The TCR comes from a woman aged 45 to 65 in good health and CMV-seropositive. Sequenced input: PBMCs. This rearrangement joins TRBV9 to TRBJ1-4, with TRBD1 as a possible D gene (5 bases). CDR3 amino acids: CASSPAWGLTEKLFF. CDR3 DNA: TGTGCCAGCAGCCCCGCCTGGGGCCTTACAGAAAAACTGTTTTTT.